This TCR beta chain appears in the sequencing data of a study of blood T cell repertoires in COVID-19. The overall study: From the United States, Italy and Spain came samples of acute and convalescent COVID-19. From T cells, B-cell-depleted T cells, or PBMCs came the material, which was cDNA or gDNA.

As handled by the study authors: Nucleated cell counts were estimated from reference gene primer amplification. Some clones are missing from TCRdb's copy, which holds only in-frame ones; the method was immunoSEQ multiplex PCR. V and J calls and clone size come straight from that table; D and trimming were deduced from the DNA. The table has approximately 150,000 clones, roughly 80% seen once. The germline V gene has CDR1 MNHEY and CDR2 SVGEGT. Germline trimming cut 3 bases from V and 0 bases from J; bases unmatched to any gene: 3. CDR3 length: 15 residues. The chain uses TRBV6-2 or TRBV6-3 and TRBJ2-3, with 7 bases lining up with TRBD1. The receptor was isolated from a human donor in a cohort sampled during active COVID-19. Sample: peripheral blood. CDR3 nucleotides: TGTGCCAGCAGTTATTCGACAGGGAGCACAGATACGCAGTATTTT. It yields the protein CASSYSTGSTDTQYF.